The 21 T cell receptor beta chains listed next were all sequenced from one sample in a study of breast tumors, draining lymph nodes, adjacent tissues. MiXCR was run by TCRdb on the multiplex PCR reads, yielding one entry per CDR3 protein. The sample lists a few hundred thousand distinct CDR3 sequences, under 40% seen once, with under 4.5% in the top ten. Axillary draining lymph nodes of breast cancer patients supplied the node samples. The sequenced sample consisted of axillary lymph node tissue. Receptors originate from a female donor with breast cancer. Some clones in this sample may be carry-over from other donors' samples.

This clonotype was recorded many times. DNA for the CDR3: TGTGCCAGCAGCTTCATGTCTAGCGGTGGGAATGAGCAGTTCTTC. It yields the protein CASSFMSSGGNEQFF. V gene TRBV7-2 combines with J gene TRBJ2-1; 7 nucleotides align to TRBD2. There are 15 residues in the CDR3. Per the germline V gene, CDR1 is SGHTA and CDR2 is FQGNSA. V gave up 3 bases and J gave up 7 bases; unmatched junction bases: 9.

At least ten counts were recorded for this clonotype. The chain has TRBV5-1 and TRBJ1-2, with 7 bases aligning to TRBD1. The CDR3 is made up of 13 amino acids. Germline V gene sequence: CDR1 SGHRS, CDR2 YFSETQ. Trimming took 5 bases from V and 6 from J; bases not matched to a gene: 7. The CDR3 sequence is CASRNTGDHGYTF. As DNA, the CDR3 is TGCGCCAGCAGGAATACAGGGGATCATGGCTACACCTTC.

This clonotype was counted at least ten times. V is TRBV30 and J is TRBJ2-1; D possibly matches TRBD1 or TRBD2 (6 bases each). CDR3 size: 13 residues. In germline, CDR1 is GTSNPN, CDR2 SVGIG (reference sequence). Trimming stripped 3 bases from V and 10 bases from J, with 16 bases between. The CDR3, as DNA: TGTGCCTGGAGAGGAGGGGGTGTTAACGAGCAGTTCTTC. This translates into CAWRGGGVNEQFF.

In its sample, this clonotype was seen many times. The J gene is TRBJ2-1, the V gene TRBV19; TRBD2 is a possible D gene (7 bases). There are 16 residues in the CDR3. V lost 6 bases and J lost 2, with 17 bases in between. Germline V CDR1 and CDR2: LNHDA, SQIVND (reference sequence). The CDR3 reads CASSKGGDPPYNEQFF. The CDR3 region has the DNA TGTGCCAGTAGCAAAGGGGGGGACCCGCCCTACAATGAGCAGTTCTTC.

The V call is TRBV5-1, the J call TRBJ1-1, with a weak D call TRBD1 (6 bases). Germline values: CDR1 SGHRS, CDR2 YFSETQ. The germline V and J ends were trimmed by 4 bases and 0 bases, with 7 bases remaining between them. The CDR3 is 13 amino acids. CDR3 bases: TGCGCCAGCAGCGGGACATTGAACACTGAAGCTTTCTTT. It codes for CASSGTLNTEAFF.

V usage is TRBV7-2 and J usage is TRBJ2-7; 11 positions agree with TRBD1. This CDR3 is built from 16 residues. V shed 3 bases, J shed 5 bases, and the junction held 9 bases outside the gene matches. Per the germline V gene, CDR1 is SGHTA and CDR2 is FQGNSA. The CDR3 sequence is CASSLGGTGGFDEQYF. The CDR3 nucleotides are TGTGCCAGCAGCTTGGGAGGGACAGGGGGTTTTGACGAGCAGTACTTC. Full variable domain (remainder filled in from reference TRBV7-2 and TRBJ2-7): GAGVSQSPSNKVTEKGKDVELRCDPISGHTALYWYRQSLGQGLEFLIYFQGNSAPDKSGLPSDRFSAERTGGSVSTLTIQRTQQEDSAVYLCASSLGGTGGFDEQYFGPGTRLTVT.

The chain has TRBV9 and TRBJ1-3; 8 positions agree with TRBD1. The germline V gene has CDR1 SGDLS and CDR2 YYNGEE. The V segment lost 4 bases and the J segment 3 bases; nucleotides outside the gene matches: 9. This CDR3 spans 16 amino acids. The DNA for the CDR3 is TGTGCCAGCAGCTTTACAGGGGGGGGTAATGGAAACACCATATATTTT. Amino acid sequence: CASSFTGGGNGNTIYF.

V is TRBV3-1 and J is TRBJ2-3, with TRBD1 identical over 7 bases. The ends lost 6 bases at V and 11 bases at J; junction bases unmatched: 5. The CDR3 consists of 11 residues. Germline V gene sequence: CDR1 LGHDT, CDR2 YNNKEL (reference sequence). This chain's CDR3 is CASSRTGRQYF. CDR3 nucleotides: TGTGCCAGCAGTCGGACAGGCCGGCAGTATTTT.

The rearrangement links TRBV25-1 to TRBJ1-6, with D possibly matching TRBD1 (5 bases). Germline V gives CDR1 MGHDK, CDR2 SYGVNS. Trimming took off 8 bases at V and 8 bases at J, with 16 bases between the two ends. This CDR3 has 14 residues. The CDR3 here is CASLDRQGYSPLHF. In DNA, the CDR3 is TGTGCCAGCTTAGATCGTCAGGGCTATTCACCCCTCCACTTT.

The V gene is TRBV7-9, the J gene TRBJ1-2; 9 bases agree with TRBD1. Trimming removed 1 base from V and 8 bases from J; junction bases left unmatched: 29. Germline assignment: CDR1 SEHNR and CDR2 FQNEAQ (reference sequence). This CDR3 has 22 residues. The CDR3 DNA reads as TGTGCCAGCAGCTTAGTTCGGGGGCCGGGACAGGGTCACCGGGGAGCTGTTTTAGGCTACACCTTC. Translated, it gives CASSLVRGPGQGHRGAVLGYTF.

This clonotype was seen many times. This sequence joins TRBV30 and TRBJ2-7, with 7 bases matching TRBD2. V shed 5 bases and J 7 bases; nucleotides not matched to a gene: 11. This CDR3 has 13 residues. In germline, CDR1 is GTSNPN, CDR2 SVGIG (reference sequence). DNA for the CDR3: TGTGCCTGGGGGGACGGGGACGGGAGGGAGCAGTACTTC. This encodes CAWGDGDGREQYF.

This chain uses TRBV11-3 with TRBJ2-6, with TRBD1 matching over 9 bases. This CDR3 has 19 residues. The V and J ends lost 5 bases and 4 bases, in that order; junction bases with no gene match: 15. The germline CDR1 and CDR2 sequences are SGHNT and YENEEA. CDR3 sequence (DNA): TGTGCCAGCAGCCGGGACAGGGCGTGGTATGGCACCGGGGCCAACGTCCTGACTTTC. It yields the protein CASSRDRAWYGTGANVLTF.

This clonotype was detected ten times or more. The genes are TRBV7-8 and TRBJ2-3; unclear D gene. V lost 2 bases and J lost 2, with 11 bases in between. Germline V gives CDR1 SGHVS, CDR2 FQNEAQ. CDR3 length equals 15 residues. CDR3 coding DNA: TGTGCCAGCAGCTTATCCGGGCAGGCCACAGATACGCAGTATTTT. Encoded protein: CASSLSGQATDTQYF.

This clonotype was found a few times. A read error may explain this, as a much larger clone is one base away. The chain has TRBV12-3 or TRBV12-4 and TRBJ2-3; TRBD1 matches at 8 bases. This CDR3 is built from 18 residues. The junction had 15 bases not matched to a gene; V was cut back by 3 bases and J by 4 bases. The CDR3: CASSFVGSGGSPADTQYF. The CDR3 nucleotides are TGTGCCAGCAGTTTCGTTGGGTCAGGGGGCAGCCCCGCAGATACGCAGTATTTT.

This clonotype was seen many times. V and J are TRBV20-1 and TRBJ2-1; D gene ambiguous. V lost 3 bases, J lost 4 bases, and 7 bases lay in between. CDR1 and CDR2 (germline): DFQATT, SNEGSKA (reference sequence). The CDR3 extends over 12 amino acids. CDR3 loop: CSASTGYNEQFF. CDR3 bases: TGCAGTGCTAGTACCGGGTACAATGAGCAGTTCTTC.

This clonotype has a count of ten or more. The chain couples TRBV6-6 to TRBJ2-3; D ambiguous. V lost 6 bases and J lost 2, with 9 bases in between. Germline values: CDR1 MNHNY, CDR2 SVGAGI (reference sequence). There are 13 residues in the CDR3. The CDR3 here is CASRPPFTDTQYF. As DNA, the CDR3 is TGTGCCAGCAGACCCCCTTTCACAGATACGCAGTATTTT.

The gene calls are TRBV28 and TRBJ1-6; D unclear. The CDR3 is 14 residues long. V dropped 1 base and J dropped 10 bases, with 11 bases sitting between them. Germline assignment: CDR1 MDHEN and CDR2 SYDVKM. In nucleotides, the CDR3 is TGTGCCAGCAGTTTATCTTCCGCCGGCTCACCCCTCCACTTT. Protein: CASSLSSAGSPLHF.

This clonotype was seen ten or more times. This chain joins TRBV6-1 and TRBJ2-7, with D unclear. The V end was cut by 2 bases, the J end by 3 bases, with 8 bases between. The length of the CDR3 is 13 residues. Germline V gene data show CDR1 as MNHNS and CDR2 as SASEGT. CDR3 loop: CASSEHTNYEQYF. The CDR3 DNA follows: TGTGCCAGCAGTGAACACACCAACTACGAGCAGTACTTC.

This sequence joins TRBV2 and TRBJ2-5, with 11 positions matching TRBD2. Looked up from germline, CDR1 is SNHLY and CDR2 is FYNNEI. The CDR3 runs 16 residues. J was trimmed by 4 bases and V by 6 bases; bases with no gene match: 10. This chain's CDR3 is CASSRPSGGKGETQYF. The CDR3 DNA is TGTGCCAGCAGCCGACCTAGCGGGGGGAAGGGAGAGACCCAGTACTTC.

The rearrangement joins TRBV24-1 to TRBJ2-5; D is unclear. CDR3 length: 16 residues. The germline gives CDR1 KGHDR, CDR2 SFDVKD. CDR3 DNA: TGTGCTAGAGATGATTTTCAGAACACCCTTCAAGAGACCCAGTACTTC. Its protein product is CARDDFQNTLQETQYF.

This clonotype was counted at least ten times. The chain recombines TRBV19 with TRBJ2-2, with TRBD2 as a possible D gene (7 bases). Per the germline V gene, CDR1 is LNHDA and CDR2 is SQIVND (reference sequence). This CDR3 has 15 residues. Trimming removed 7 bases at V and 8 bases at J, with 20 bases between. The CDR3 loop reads CASTLGGRGTGELFF. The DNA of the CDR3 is TGTGCCAGTACCCTAGGGGGGAGGGGGACGGGGGAGCTGTTTTTT.